The subject of this entry is one TCR beta chain. This sample is part of a study of cytomegalovirus exposure and HLA in healthy donors. The CDR3 totals 15 residues. The ends were cut back, 0 bases at V and 5 bases at J, with 11 bases in the middle. The germline gives CDR1 LGHNA, CDR2 YSLEER. Researchers ran the PCR with 60 Vbeta and 13 Jbeta primers. Repertoires were generated with immunoSEQ multiplex PCR, while TCRdb's copy carries only in-frame clones and drops some. This table holds some 100,000 clones, approximately 81% found once. The receptor was isolated from a female donor in good health and CMV-seropositive. The chain carries TRBV4-3 and TRBJ1-5; possibly TRBD1 for D (5 bases). Sequencing input: PBMCs. The CDR3 spells CASSQEGGADQPQHF. DNA of the CDR3: TGCGCCAGCAGCCAAGAGGGGGGAGCGGATCAGCCCCAGCATTTT.